This section outlines one TCR beta chain sequence together with its context. Its antigen remains unknown. CDR1 and CDR2 (germline): MNHEY, SVGAGI. The CDR3 totals 15 residues. V lost 4 bases to trimming and J lost 6 bases; unmatched junction nucleotides: 8. The source of the sample is a study of tumor and adjacent non-tumor tissue in lung cancer. Points from the study as a whole: Compared with tumor, normal lung showed significantly lower TCR diversity.

The template was RNA from unsorted bulk tissue. This non-tumor lung sample came from over 3 cm beyond the tumor edge. The library came from three nested PCR rounds adapted from ARM-PCR protocols. TCRdb analysed the multiplex PCR reads with MiXCR anew, one entry per CDR3 protein. This sample carries tens of thousands of distinct CDR3 sequences, 70% to 90% of them seen once, and the ten largest clones take about 54%. Input material: distant non-tumor lung tissue. This chain uses TRBV6-5 with TRBJ1-5; 8 bases align to TRBD1. The sequence was collected from a man aged 55 to 70 with non-small cell lung cancer. This CDR3 reads CASSWIGQGSQPQHF. As DNA, the CDR3 is TGTGCCAGCAGTTGGATTGGACAGGGTAGTCAGCCCCAGCATTTT.